This is a list of T cell receptor beta chains from one sample in a study of blood T cell repertoires in COVID-19. Profiling relied on immunoSEQ multiplex PCR, and the TCRdb table lists in-frame clones only, not all of them. The table has about 340,000 clones, around four fifths seen once. The source material was peripheral blood. These receptors were collected from a man aged 30 to 39 with active or convalescent COVID-19. Each CDR3 is given with its conserved first and last residue. The D gene is left open where the match is weak. Clone size, where shown, is once, few, many, or a class for clones that have expanded.

V gene	J gene	clone size	D gene	CDR3 protein	CDR3 DNA
TRBV6-2/TRBV6-3	TRBJ2-7	NA	NA	CASSPGVTYEQYF	TGTGCCAGCAGCCCGGGAGTGACCTACGAGCAGTACTTC
TRBV30	TRBJ1-2	NA	NA	CAWSGGGAGGYTF	TGTGCCTGGAGTGGGGGCGGGGCCGGGGGCTACACCTTC
TRBV3-1/TRBV3-2	TRBJ1-2	NA	TRBD1	CASSQDGRGPLYGYTF	TGTGCCAGCAGCCAAGATGGCAGGGGGCCTCTCTATGGCTACACCTTC
TRBV4-1	TRBJ2-1	NA	TRBD2	CASSQWRPGLARNEQFF	TGCGCCAGCAGCCAATGGAGGCCGGGACTAGCACGCAATGAGCAGTTCTTC
TRBV10-3	TRBJ2-1	NA	TRBD2	CAISGGTSRSSYNEQFF	TGTGCCATCAGTGGGGGGACTAGCAGGAGCTCCTACAATGAGCAGTTCTTC
TRBV4-1	TRBJ2-1	NA	TRBD2	CASSQEVARTRGYNEQFF	TGCGCCAGCAGCCAAGAGGTTGCGAGGACTAGAGGTTACAATGAGCAGTTCTTC
TRBV6-2/TRBV6-3	TRBJ1-4	many	NA	CASSYSHGEKLFF	TGTGCCAGCAGTTACTCACACGGGGAAAAACTGTTTTTT
TRBV19	TRBJ2-7	NA	NA	CASKSVTYEQYF	TGTGCCAGTAAGTCGGTTACCTACGAGCAGTACTTC
TRBV19	TRBJ1-5	NA	TRBD1	CASSRSLAGGDQPQHF	TGTGCCAGTAGTAGGTCTTTGGCAGGGGGCGATCAGCCCCAGCATTTT
TRBV6-5	TRBJ2-1	NA	TRBD2	CASSWGTSGAYNEQFF	TGTGCCAGCAGTTGGGGGACTAGCGGAGCCTACAATGAGCAGTTCTTC